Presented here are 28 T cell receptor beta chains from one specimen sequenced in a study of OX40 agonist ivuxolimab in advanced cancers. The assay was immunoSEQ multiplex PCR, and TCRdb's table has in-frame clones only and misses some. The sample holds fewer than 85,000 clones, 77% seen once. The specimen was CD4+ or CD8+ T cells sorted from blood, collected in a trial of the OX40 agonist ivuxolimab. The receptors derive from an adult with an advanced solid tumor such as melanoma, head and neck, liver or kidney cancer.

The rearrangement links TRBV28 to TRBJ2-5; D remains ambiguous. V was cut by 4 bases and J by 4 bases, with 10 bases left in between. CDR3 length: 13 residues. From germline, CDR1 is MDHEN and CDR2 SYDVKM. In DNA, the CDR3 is TGTGCCAGCAGTTCTGCGTTAACAGAGACCCAGTACTTC. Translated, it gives CASSSALTETQYF.

In DNA, the CDR3 is TGTGCCAGCAGGCTGACAGTGATGAGCTCCTACGAGCAGTACTTC. Translation: CASRLTVMSSYEQYF. The chain combines TRBV2 with TRBJ2-7, with D tentatively TRBD1 (5 bases). Trimming took 6 bases from V and 0 from J, leaving 15 bases between them. The germline gives CDR1 SNHLY, CDR2 FYNNEI. The CDR3 sequence is 15 residues long.

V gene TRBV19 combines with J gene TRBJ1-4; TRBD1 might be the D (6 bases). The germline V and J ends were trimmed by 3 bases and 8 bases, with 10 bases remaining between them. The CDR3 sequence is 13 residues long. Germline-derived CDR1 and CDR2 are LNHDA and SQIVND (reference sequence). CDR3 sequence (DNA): TGTGCCAGTAGTATGGCAGGGGCAGAAAAACTGTTTTTT. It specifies CASSMAGAEKLFF.

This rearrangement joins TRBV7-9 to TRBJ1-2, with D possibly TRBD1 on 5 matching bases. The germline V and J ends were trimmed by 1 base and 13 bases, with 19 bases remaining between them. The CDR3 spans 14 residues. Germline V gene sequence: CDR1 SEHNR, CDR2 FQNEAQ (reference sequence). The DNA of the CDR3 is TGTGCCAGCAGCTTAGGGGGACCGGTGGTTATTTTCACCTTC. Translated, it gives CASSLGGPVVIFTF.

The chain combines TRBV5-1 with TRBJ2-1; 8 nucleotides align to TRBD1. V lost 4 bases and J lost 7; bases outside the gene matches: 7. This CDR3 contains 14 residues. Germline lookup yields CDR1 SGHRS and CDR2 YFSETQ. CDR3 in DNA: TGCGCCAGCAGCCTGTTACAGGGGGGAAATGAGCAGTTCTTC. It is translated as CASSLLQGGNEQFF.

DNA for the CDR3: TGTGCCAGCTCAGAAGGACAGGGAGGAGACTCTGGAAACACCATATATTTT. Encoded protein: CASSEGQGGDSGNTIYF. J is TRBJ1-3 and V is TRBV18, with 8 positions matching TRBD1. J gave up 0 bases and V 5 bases, and 9 bases lay outside the gene matches. This CDR3 is built from 17 residues. Germline V gene data show CDR1 as KGHSH and CDR2 as LQKENI.

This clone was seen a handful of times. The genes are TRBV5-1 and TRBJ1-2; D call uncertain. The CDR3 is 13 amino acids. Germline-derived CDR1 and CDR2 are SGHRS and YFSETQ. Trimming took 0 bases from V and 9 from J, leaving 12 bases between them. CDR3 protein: CASSLATISSYTF. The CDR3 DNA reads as TGCGCCAGCAGCTTGGCTACCATCTCCAGCTACACCTTC.

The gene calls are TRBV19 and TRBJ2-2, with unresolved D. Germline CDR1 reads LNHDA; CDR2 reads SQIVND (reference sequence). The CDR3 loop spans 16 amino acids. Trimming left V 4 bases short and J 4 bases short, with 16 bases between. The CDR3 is CASSKRTGSGTGELFF. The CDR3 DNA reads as TGTGCCAGTAGTAAAAGGACGGGTTCGGGCACCGGGGAGCTGTTTTTT.

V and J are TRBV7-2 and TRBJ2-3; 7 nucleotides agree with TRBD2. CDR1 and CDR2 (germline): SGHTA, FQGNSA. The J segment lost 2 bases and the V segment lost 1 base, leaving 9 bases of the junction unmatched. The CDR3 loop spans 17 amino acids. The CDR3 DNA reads TGTGCCAGCAGCTTAGATTTGCGAGCGGGACTCACAGATACGCAGTATTTT. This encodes CASSLDLRAGLTDTQYF.

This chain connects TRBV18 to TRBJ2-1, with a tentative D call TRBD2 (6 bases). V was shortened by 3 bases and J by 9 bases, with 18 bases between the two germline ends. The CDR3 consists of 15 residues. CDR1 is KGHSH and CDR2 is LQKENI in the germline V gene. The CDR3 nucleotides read TGTGCCAGCTCACCGAGCCCCTCAAGGGGAGGTGAGCAGTTCTTC. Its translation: CASSPSPSRGGEQFF. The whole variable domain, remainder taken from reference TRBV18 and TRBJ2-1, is NAGVMQNPRHLVRRRGQEARLRCSPMKGHSHVYWYRQLPEEGLKFMVYLQKENIIDESGMPKERFSAEFPKEGPSILRIQQVVRGDSAAYFCASSPSPSRGGEQFFGPGTRLTVL.

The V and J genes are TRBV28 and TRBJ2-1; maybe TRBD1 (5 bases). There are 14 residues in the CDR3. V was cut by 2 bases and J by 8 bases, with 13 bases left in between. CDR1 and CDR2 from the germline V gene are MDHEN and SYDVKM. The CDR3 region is CASSLPSQTDEQFF. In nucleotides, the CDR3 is TGTGCCAGCAGTTTACCCTCACAGACAGATGAGCAGTTCTTC.

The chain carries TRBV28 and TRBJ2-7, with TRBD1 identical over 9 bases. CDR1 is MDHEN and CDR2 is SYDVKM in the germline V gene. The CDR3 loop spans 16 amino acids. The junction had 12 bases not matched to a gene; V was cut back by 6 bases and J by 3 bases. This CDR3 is CASSSPGQGGGYEQYF. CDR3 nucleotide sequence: TGTGCCAGCAGCTCCCCGGGACAGGGAGGGGGCTACGAGCAGTACTTC.

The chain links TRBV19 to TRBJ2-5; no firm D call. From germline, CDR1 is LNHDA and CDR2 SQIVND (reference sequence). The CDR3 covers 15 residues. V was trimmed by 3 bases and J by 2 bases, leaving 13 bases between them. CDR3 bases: TGTGCCAGTAGTATGGACGGAGATCAGCAAGAGACCCAGTACTTC. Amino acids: CASSMDGDQQETQYF. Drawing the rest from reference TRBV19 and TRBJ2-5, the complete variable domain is DGGITQSPKYLFRKEGQNVTLSCEQNLNHDAMYWYRQDPGQGLRLIYYSQIVNDFQKGDIAEGYSVSREKKESFPLTVTSAQKNPTAFYLCASSMDGDQQETQYFGPGTRLLVL.

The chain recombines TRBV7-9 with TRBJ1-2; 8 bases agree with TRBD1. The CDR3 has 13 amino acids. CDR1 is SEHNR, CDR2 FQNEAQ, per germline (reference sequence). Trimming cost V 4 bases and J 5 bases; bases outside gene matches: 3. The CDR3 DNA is TGTGCCAGCAGCTCGACAGGGGTTTATGGCTACACCTTC. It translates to CASSSTGVYGYTF. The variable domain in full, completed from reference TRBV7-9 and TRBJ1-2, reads DTGVSQNPRHKITKRGQNVTFRCDPISEHNRLYWYRQTLGQGPEFLTYFQNEAQLEKSRLLSDRFSAERPKGSFSTLEIQRTEQGDSAMYLCASSSTGVYGYTFGSGTRLTVV.

The CDR3 region is CASVGRPSGNTIYF. In nucleotides, the CDR3 is TGTGCCAGCGTTGGCAGACCTTCTGGAAACACCATATATTTT. This chain links TRBV6-1 with TRBJ1-3; D unresolved. This CDR3 spans 14 amino acids. The ends were cut back, 8 bases at V and 1 base at J, with 12 bases in the middle. Germline loops: CDR1 MNHNS, CDR2 SASEGT.

The CDR3 bases are TGTGCCTGGACCCGGGCAGGGGGTAACTATGGCTACACCTTC. It yields the protein CAWTRAGGNYGYTF. V gene TRBV30 combines with J gene TRBJ1-2; 7 bases agree with TRBD1. Germline CDR1 and CDR2: GTSNPN and SVGIG (reference sequence). The CDR3 sequence is 14 residues long. V dropped 4 bases and J dropped 1; count of bases not matched to a gene: 6.

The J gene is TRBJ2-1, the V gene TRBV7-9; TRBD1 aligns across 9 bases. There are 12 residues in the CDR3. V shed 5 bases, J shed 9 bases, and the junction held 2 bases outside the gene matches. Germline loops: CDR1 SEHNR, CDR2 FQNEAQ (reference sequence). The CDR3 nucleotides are TGTGCCAGCAGCGGACAGGGGACTGAGCAGTTCTTC. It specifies CASSGQGTEQFF.

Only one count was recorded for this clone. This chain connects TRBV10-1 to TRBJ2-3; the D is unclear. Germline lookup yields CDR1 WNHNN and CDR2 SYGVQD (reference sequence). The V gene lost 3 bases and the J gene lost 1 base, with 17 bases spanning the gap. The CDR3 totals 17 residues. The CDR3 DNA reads TGCGCCAGCAGTGATTATAGTCCGTCCTATCGCACAGATACGCAGTATTTT. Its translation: CASSDYSPSYRTDTQYF.

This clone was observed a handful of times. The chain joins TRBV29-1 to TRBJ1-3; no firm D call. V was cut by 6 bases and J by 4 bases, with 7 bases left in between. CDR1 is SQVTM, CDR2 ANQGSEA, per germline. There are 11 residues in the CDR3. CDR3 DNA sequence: TGCAGCGTCCTATCCGGAAACACCATATATTTT. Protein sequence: CSVLSGNTIYF.

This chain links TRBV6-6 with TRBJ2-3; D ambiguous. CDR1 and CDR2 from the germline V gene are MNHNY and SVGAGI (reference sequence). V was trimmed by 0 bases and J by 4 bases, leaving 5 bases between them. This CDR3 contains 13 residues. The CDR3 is CASSYSPADTQYF. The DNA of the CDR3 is TGTGCCAGCAGTTACTCTCCAGCAGATACGCAGTATTTT.

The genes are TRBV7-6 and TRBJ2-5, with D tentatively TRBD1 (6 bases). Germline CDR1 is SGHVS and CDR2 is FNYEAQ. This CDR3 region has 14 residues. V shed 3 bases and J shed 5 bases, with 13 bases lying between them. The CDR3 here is CASSLSGQTETQYF. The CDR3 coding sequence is TGTGCCAGCAGCTTGTCCGGACAGACGGAGACCCAGTACTTC. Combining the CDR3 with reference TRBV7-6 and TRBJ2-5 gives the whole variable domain GAGVSQSPRYKVTKRGQDVALRCDPISGHVSLYWYRQALGQGPEFLTYFNYEAQQDKSGLPNDRFSAERPEGSISTLTIQRTEQRDSAMYRCASSLSGQTETQYFGPGTRLLVL.

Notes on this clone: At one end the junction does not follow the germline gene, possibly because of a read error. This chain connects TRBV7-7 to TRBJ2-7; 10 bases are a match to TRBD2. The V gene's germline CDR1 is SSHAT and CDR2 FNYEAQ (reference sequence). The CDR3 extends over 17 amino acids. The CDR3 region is CASSTPHGLAETYEQYF. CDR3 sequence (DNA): TGTGCTAGCAGCACCCCCCACGGACTAGCGGAAACCTACGAGCAGTACTTC.

The CDR3 DNA sequence: TGTGCCAGTAGTATGCAACTAACCTCCTACAATGAGCAGTTCTTC. It encodes CASSMQLTSYNEQFF. The gene calls are TRBV19 and TRBJ2-1, with D uncertain. Germline loops: CDR1 LNHDA, CDR2 SQIVND (reference sequence). The CDR3 has 15 residues. The ends were cut back, 3 bases at V and 0 bases at J, with 9 bases in the middle.

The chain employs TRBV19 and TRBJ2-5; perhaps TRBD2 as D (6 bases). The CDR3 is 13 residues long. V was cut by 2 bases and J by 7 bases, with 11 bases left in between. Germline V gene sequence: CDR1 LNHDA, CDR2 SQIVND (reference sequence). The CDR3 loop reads CASSIQRAGTQYF. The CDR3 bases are TGTGCCAGTAGTATACAGCGGGCGGGGACCCAGTACTTC.

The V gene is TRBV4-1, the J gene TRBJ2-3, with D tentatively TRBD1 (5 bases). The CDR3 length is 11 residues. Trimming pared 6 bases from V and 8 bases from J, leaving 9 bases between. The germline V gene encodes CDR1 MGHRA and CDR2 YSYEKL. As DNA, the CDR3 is TGCGCCAGCAGTGTCCAGGGTACGCAGTATTTT. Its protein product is CASSVQGTQYF.

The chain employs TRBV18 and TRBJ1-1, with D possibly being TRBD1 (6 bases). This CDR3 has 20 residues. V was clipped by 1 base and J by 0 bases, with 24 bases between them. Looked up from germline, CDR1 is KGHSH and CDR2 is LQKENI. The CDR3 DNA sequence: TGTGCCAGCTCACCACACCCCTGGGGGACACAAGATTTCATGAACACTGAAGCTTTCTTT. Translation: CASSPHPWGTQDFMNTEAFF.

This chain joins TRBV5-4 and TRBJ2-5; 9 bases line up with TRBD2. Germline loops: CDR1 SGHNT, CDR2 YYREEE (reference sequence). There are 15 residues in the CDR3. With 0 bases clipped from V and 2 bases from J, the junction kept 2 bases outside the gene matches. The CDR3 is CASSLGLAEQETQYF. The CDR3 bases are TGTGCCAGCAGCTTGGGACTAGCGGAACAAGAGACCCAGTACTTC.

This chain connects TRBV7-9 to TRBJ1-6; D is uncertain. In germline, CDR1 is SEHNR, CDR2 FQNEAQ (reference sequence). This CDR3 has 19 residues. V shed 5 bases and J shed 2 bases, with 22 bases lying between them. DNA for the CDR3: TGTGCCAGCAGCCCTCTGGTCCCGCCGGCGGGTACCTATAATTCACCCCTCCACTTT. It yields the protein CASSPLVPPAGTYNSPLHF. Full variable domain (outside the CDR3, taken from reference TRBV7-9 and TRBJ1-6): DTGVSQNPRHKITKRGQNVTFRCDPISEHNRLYWYRQTLGQGPEFLTYFQNEAQLEKSRLLSDRFSAERPKGSFSTLEIQRTEQGDSAMYLCASSPLVPPAGTYNSPLHFGNGTRLTVT.